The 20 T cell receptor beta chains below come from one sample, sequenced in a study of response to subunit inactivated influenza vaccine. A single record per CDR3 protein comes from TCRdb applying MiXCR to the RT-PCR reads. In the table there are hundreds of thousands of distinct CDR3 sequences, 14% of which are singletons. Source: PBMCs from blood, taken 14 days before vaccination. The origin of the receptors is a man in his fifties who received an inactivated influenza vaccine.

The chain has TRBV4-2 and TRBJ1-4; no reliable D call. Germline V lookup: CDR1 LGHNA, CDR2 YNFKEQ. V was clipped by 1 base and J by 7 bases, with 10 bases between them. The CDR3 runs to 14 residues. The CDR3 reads CASSQGRHPEKLFF. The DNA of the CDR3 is TGTGCCAGCAGCCAAGGGCGGCACCCTGAAAAACTGTTTTTT.

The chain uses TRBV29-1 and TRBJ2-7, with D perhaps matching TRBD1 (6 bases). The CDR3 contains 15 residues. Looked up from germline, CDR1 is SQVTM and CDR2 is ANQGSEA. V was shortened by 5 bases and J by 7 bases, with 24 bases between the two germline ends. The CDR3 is CSVIGTSSLYGEQYF. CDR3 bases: TGCAGCGTTATCGGGACATCCTCTTTATACGGAGAGCAGTACTTC.

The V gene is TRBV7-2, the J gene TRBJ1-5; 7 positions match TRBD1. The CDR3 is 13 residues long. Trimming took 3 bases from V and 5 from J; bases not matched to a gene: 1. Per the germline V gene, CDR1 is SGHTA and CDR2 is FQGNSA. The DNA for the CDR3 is TGTGCCAGCAGCTTTACAGGGGATCAGCCCCAGCATTTT. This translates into CASSFTGDQPQHF.

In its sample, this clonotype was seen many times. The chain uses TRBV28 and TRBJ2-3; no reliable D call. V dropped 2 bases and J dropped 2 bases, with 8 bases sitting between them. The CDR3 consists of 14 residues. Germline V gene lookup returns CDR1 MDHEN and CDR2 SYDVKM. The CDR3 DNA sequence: TGTGCCAGCAGTTTACCGCAGCTCACAGATACGCAGTATTTT. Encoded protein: CASSLPQLTDTQYF.

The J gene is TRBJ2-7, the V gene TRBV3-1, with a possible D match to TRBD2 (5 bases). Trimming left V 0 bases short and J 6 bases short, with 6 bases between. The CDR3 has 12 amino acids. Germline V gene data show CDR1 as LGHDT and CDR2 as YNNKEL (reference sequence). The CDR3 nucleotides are TGTGCCAGCAGCCAAGATGGGAGCGAGCAGTACTTC. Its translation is CASSQDGSEQYF.

The CDR3, as DNA: TGTGCCACCAGCAGAGATTCTGCAGGGGGCATGGGCACCGGGGAGCTGTTTTTT. Protein: CATSRDSAGGMGTGELFF. The chain has TRBV15 and TRBJ2-2, with 8 positions matching TRBD1. V lost 0 bases to trimming and J lost 4 bases; unmatched junction nucleotides: 10. The CDR3 covers 18 residues. Germline V gene data show CDR1 as LNHNV and CDR2 as YYDKDF (reference sequence).

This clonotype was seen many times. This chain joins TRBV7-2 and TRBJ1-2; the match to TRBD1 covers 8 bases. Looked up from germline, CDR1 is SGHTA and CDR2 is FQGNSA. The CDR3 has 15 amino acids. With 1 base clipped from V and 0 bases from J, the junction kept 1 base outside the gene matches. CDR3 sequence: CASSLEQGANYGYTF. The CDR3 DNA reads TGTGCCAGCAGCTTAGAACAGGGGGCTAACTATGGCTACACCTTC.

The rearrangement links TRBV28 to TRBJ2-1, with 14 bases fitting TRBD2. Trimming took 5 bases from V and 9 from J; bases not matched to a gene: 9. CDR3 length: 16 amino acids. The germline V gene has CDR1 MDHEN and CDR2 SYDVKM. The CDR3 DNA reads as TGTGCCAGCAGTCGAGGGACTAGCGGGAGAACGAGTGAGCAGTTCTTC. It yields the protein CASSRGTSGRTSEQFF.

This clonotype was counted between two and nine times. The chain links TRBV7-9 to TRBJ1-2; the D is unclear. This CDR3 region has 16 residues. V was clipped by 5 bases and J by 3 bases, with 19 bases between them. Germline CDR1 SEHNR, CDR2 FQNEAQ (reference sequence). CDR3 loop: CASSEVLGPVHYGYTF. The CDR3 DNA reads TGTGCCAGCAGCGAAGTCTTAGGTCCCGTTCACTATGGCTACACCTTC.

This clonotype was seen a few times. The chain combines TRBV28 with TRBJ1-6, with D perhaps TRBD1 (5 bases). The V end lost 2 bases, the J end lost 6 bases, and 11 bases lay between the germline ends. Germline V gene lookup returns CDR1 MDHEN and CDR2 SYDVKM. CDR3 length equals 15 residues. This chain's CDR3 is CASSLIGVANSPLHF. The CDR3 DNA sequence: TGTGCCAGCAGTTTAATAGGGGTGGCTAATTCACCCCTCCACTTT.

The CDR3 sequence is CASSFPFGSGTYEQYF. As DNA, the CDR3 is TGTGCCAGCAGTTTCCCCTTTGGTAGCGGCACCTACGAGCAGTACTTC. The gene calls are TRBV6-2 or TRBV6-3 and TRBJ2-7; perhaps TRBD2 as D (6 bases). Germline loops: CDR1 MNHEY, CDR2 SVGEGT. V gave up 4 bases and J gave up 2 bases, with 18 bases separating them. The CDR3 sequence is 16 residues long.

The CDR3 region has the DNA TGTGCCAGCAGCCAAGGGGGACTAGCGGGGGAGTATTTT. Amino acid sequence: CASSQGGLAGEYF. The V call is TRBV3-1, the J call TRBJ2-3, with TRBD2 matching 14 bases. Germline V CDR1 and CDR2: LGHDT, YNNKEL (reference sequence). The CDR3 runs 13 residues. Trimming cost V 1 base and J 13 bases; bases outside gene matches: 1.

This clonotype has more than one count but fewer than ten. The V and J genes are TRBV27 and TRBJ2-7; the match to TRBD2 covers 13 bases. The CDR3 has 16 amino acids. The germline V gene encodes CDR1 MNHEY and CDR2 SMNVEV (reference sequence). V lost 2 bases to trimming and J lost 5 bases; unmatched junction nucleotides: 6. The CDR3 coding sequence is TGTGCCAGCAGTTTAGCCCCAGGACTAGCGGGGGACGAGCAGTACTTC. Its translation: CASSLAPGLAGDEQYF.

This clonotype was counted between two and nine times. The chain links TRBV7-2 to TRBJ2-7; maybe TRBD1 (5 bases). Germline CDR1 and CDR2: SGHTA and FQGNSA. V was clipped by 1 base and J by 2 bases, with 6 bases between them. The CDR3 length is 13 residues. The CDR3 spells CASSLVTAYEQYF. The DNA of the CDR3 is TGTGCCAGCAGCTTAGTGACAGCCTACGAGCAGTACTTC.

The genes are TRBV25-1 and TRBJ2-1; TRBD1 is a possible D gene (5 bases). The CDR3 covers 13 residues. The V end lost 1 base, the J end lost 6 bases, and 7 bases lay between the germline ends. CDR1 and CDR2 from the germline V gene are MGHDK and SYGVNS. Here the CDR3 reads CASSEWGLNEQFF. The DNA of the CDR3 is TGTGCCAGCAGTGAATGGGGCCTCAATGAGCAGTTCTTC.

The chain's CDR3 is CATSGGRGANVLTF. CDR3 nucleotides: TGTGCCACCAGTGGTGGACGGGGGGCCAACGTCCTGACTTTC. The chain is built from TRBV24-1 and TRBJ2-6, with D unresolved. Trimming shortened V by 5 bases and J by 4 bases, and 8 bases separated the two germline ends. CDR3 size: 14 residues. CDR1 is KGHDR and CDR2 is SFDVKD in the germline V gene.

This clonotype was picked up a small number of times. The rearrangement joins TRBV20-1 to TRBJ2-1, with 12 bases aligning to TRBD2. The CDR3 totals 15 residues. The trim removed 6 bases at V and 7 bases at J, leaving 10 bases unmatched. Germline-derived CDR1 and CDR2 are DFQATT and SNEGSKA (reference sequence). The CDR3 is CSADDGLAGSNEQFF. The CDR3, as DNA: TGCAGTGCGGACGACGGACTAGCGGGAAGTAATGAGCAGTTCTTC.

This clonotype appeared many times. The CDR3 is CAIIGTPNTEAFF. The CDR3 DNA sequence: TGTGCCATCATTGGGACCCCGAACACTGAAGCTTTCTTT. The chain employs TRBV10-3 and TRBJ1-1; D perhaps matches TRBD1 (5 bases). The V end was cut by 7 bases, the J end by 1 base, with 10 bases between. The CDR3 totals 13 residues. Germline V gene sequence: CDR1 ENHRY, CDR2 SYGVKD.

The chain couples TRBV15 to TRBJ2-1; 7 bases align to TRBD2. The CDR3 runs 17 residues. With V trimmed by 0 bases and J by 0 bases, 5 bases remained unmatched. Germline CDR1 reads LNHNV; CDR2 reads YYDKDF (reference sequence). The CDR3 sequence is CATSRDLSGHSYNEQFF. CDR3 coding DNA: TGTGCCACCAGCAGAGATCTTAGCGGGCACTCCTACAATGAGCAGTTCTTC.

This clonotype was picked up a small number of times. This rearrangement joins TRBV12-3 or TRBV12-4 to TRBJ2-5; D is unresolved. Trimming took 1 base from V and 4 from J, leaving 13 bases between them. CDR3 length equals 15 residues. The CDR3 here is CASSLVGPVGETQYF. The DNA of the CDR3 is TGTGCCAGCAGTTTAGTAGGCCCGGTAGGAGAGACCCAGTACTTC.